This T cell receptor beta chain was sequenced during a study of cytomegalovirus exposure and HLA in healthy donors. On the study more broadly: Early released data had around 88 million unique TCRs, all coming from HLA-typed donors.

Per the germline V gene, CDR1 is LNHDA and CDR2 is SQIVND (reference sequence). The CDR3 runs 15 residues. Trimming took 4 bases from V and 7 from J, leaving 17 bases between them. Notes on the study in general: Based on reports, TCR beta sequences accurately predicted HLA-A and HLA-B alleles for most subjects. TCR beta V- and J-gene trimming, according to a later analysis, was linked to a missense DCLRE1C variant. Associated with HLA alleles at 0.05 false discovery rate in a later analysis were 15,000 to 20,000 TCR beta sequences.

Use of 60 Vbeta and 13 Jbeta primers characterized the PCR. Here immunoSEQ multiplex PCR was the method, and the copy in TCRdb shows in-frame clones only, minus some. The table lists roughly 160,000 clones, 76% of them singletons, with over 1.1% in the top ten. Of note for this clone: No antigen is known for it.

The sequenced sample consisted of PBMCs. This receptor was taken from a man aged 60-69 years in good health and CMV-seronegative. The V gene is TRBV19, the J gene TRBJ1-5, with D possibly TRBD1 on 6 matching bases. The CDR3 region has the DNA TGTGCCAGTAGTACCACGACAGGCTTAGGCCAGCCCCAGCATTTT. This gives the protein CASSTTTGLGQPQHF.